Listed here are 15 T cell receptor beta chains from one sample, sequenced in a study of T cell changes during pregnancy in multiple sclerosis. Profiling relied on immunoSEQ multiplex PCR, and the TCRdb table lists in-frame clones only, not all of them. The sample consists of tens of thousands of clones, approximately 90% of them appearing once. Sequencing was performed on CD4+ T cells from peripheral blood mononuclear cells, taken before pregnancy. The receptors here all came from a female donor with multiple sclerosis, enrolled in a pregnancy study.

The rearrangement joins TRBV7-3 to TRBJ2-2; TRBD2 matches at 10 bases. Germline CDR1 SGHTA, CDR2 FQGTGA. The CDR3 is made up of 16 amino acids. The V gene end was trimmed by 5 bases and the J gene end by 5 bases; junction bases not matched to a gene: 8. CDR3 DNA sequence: TGTGCCAGCAGCCCCGTAAGCGGGAGGGTTACCGGGGAGCTGTTTTTT. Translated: CASSPVSGRVTGELFF.

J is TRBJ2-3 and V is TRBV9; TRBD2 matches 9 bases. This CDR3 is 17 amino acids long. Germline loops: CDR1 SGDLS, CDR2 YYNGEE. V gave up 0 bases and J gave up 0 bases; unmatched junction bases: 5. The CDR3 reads CASSVGVAGASTDTQYF. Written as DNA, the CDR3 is TGTGCCAGCAGCGTAGGGGTAGCGGGGGCCAGCACAGATACGCAGTATTTT.

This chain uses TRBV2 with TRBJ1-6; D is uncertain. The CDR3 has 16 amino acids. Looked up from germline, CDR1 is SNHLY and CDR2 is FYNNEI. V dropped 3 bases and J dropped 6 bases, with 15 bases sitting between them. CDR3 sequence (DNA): TGTGCCAGCAGTGAGGTATTCCGGGGTCCTAATTCACCCCTCCACTTT. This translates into CASSEVFRGPNSPLHF.

This CDR3 is CASSVHPSVNEQFF. CDR3 DNA sequence: TGTGCCAGCAGCGTACACCCTAGCGTCAATGAGCAGTTCTTC. The chain carries TRBV7-3 and TRBJ2-1; D possibly corresponds to TRBD2 (6 bases). Trimming removed 5 bases from V and 6 bases from J, with 14 bases in between. This CDR3 is built from 14 residues. Per germline, CDR1 SGHTA and CDR2 FQGTGA.

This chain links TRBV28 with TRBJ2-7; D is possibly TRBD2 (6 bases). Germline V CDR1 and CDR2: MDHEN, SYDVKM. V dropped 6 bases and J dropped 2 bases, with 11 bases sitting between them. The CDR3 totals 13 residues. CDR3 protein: CASRLAATYEQYF. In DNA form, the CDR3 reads TGTGCCAGCAGATTAGCGGCCACCTACGAGCAGTACTTC.

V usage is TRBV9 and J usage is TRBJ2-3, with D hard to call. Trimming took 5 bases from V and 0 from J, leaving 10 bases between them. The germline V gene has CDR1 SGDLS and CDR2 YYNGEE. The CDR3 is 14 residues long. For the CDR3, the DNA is TGTGCCAGCAGTGTTTCGACTAGCACAGATACGCAGTATTTT. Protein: CASSVSTSTDTQYF.

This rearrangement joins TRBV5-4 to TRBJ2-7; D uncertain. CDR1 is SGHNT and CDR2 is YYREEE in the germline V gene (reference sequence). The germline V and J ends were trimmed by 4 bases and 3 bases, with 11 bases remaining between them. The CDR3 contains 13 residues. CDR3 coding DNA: TGTGCCAGCAGCCGGCCCGACAACTACGAGCAGTACTTC. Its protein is CASSRPDNYEQYF.

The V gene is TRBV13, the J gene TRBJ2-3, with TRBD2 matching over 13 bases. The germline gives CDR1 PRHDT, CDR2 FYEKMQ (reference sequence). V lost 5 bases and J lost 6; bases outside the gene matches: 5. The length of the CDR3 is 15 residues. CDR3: CASSLGTSGADTQYF. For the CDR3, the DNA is TGTGCCAGCAGCCTCGGGACTAGCGGGGCTGATACGCAGTATTTT.

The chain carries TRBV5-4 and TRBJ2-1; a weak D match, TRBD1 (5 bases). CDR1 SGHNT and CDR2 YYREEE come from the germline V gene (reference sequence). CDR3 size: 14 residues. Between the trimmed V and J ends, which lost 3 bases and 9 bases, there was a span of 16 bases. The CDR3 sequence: CASSWGGLRSEQFF. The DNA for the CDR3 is TGTGCCAGCAGCTGGGGCGGCCTTAGGAGTGAGCAGTTCTTC.

This CDR3 reads CASSLNGVNEKLFF. The CDR3 coding sequence is TGTGCCAGCAGCTTAAATGGAGTTAATGAAAAACTGTTTTTT. The chain links TRBV7-9 to TRBJ1-4; D is unclear. The CDR3 length is 14 residues. V dropped 2 bases and J dropped 4 bases, with 8 bases sitting between them. Germline CDR1 is SEHNR and CDR2 is FQNEAQ (reference sequence).

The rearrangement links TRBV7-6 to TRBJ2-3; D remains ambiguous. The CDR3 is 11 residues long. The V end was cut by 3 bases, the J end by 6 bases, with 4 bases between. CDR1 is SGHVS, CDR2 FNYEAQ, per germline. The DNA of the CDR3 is TGTGCCAGCAGCTTTTCTGATACGCAGTATTTT. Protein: CASSFSDTQYF.

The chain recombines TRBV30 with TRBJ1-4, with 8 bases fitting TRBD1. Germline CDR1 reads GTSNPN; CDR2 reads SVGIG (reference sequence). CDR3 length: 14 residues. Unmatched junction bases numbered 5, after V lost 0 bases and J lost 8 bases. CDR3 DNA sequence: TGTGCCTGGAGTGTAGGACAGGGAGAAGAAAAACTGTTTTTT. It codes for CAWSVGQGEEKLFF.

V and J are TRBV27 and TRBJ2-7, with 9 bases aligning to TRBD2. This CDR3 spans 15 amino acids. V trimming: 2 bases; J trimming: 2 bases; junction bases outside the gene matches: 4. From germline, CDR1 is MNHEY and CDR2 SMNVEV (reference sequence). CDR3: CASSLLAGGPYEQYF. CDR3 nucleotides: TGTGCCAGCAGTTTACTGGCGGGAGGGCCCTACGAGCAGTACTTC.

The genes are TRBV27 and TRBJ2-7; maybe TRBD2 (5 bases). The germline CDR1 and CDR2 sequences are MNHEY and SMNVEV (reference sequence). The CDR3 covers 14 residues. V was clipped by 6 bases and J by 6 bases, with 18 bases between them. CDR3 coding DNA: TGTGCCAGCAGGCGGAGCGGACCGTATTTCGAGCAGTACTTC. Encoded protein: CASRRSGPYFEQYF.

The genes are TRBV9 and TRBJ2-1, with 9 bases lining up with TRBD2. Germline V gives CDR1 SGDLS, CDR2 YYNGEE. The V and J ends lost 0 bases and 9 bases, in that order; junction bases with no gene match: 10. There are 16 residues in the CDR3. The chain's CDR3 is CASSVDAGRGGGEQFF. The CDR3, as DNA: TGTGCCAGCAGCGTAGATGCGGGGCGGGGGGGCGGTGAGCAGTTCTTC.